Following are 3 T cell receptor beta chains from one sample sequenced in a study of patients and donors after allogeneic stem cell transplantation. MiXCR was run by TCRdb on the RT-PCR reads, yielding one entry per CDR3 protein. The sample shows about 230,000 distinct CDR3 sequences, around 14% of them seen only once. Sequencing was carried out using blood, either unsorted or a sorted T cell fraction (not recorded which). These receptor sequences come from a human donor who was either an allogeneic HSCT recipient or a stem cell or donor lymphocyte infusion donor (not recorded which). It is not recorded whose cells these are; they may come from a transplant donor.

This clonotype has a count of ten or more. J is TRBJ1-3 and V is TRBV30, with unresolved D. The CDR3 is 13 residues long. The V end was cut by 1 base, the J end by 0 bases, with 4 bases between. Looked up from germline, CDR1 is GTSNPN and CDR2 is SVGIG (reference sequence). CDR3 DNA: TGTGCCTGGAGTGGATCCTCTGGAAACACCATATATTTT. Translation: CAWSGSSGNTIYF.

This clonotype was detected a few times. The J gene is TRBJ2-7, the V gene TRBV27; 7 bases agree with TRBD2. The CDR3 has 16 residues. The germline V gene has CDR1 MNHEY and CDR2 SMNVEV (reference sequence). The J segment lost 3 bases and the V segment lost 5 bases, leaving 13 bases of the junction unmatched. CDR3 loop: CASSKSVAGALYEQYF. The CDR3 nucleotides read TGTGCCAGCAGTAAATCGGTGGCGGGAGCTCTCTACGAGCAGTACTTC.

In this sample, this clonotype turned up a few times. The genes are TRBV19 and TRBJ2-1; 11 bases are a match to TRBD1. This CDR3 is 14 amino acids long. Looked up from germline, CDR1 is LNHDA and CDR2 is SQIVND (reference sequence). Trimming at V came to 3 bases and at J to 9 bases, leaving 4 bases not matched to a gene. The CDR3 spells CASSIGQGASEQFF. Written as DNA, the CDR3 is TGTGCCAGTAGTATTGGACAGGGGGCGAGTGAGCAGTTCTTC.